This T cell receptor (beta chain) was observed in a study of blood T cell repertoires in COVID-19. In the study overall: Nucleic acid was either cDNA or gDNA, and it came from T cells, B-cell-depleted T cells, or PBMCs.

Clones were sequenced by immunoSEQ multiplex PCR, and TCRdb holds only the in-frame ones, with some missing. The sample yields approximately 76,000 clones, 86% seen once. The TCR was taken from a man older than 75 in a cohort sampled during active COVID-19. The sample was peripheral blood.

The CDR3 protein is CASSMGQTPSGETQYF. Written as DNA, the CDR3 is TGCGCCAGCAGCATGGGACAAACCCCATCGGGGGAGACCCAGTACTTC. The chain has TRBV5-1 and TRBJ2-5; possible D gene TRBD1, 6 bases. Germline CDR1 reads SGHRS; CDR2 reads YFSETQ. V was clipped by 4 bases and J by 5 bases, with 21 bases between them. This CDR3 comprises 16 residues.